This entry lists 23 T cell receptor beta chains sequenced from one sample in a study of T cell responses to AZD1222 COVID-19 vaccine. Some clones are missing from TCRdb's copy, which holds only in-frame ones; the method was immunoSEQ multiplex PCR. The sample includes around 60,000 clones, around nine tenths of them seen just once. Sequenced material: peripheral blood, taken 28 days after the second dose of the MenACWY control vaccine. These receptors were collected from an adult who received the MenACWY meningococcal vaccine as a control.

V gene TRBV5-1 combines with J gene TRBJ2-3; D tentatively fits TRBD1 or TRBD2 (5 bases each). V was cut by 3 bases and J by 3 bases, with 8 bases left in between. From germline, CDR1 is SGHRS and CDR2 YFSETQ. This CDR3 spans 13 amino acids. This CDR3 is CASSSRETDTQYF. The CDR3 nucleotides read TGCGCCAGCAGCTCCAGGGAGACAGATACGCAGTATTTT. Full variable domain (remainder filled in from reference TRBV5-1 and TRBJ2-3): KAGVTQTPRYLIKTRGQQVTLSCSPISGHRSVSWYQQTPGQGLQFLFEYFSETQRNKGNFPGRFSGRQFSNSRSEMNVSTLELGDSALYLCASSSRETDTQYFGPGTRLTVL.

V gene TRBV6-2 or TRBV6-3 combines with J gene TRBJ2-7; 9 bases agree with TRBD1. There are 14 residues in the CDR3. CDR1 MNHEY and CDR2 SVGEGT come from the germline V gene. With V trimmed by 6 bases and J by 5 bases, 8 bases remained unmatched. The CDR3 loop is CASSSGDREDEQYF. CDR3 coding DNA: TGTGCCAGCAGCTCAGGGGACAGGGAAGACGAGCAGTACTTC.

The chain is built from TRBV6-5 and TRBJ1-1; D gene ambiguous. This CDR3 is built from 12 residues. Germline V gene sequence: CDR1 MNHEY, CDR2 SVGAGI. Trimming took off 5 bases at V and 6 bases at J, with 10 bases between the two ends. Here the CDR3 reads CASSLRLSEAFF. In nucleotides, the CDR3 is TGTGCCAGCAGTCTAAGGCTGTCTGAAGCTTTCTTT.

J is TRBJ2-3 and V is TRBV5-4, with 13 bases that match TRBD2. The junction had 8 bases not matched to a gene; V was cut back by 4 bases and J by 3 bases. The CDR3 is 17 residues long. Germline V gives CDR1 SGHNT, CDR2 YYREEE (reference sequence). CDR3 residues: CASSRGTSGAMTDTQYF. Here the CDR3 DNA reads TGTGCCAGCAGCCGCGGGACTAGCGGGGCTATGACAGATACGCAGTATTTT.

This clone came up once. The J gene is TRBJ2-1, the V gene TRBV19; TRBD2 matches at 7 bases. V dropped 1 base and J dropped 0; count of bases not matched to a gene: 6. The CDR3 runs to 17 residues. Germline V gene lookup returns CDR1 LNHDA and CDR2 SQIVND (reference sequence). The CDR3 DNA follows: TGTGCCAGTAGTATAGGGGCTAGCGGACACTCCTACAATGAGCAGTTCTTC. Its protein product is CASSIGASGHSYNEQFF.

In nucleotides, the CDR3 is TGTGCCAGCAGCTCGGGACAGCCGAATGAAAAACTGTTTTTT. It encodes CASSSGQPNEKLFF. This chain connects TRBV11-2 to TRBJ1-4; 7 bases line up with TRBD1. The V segment lost 4 bases and the J segment 5 bases; nucleotides outside the gene matches: 4. The germline gives CDR1 SGHAT, CDR2 FQNNGV. This CDR3 is 14 amino acids long.

This rearrangement joins TRBV11-2 to TRBJ2-5, with D uncertain. The CDR3 contains 13 residues. Germline CDR1 is SGHAT and CDR2 is FQNNGV. The V end lost 4 bases, the J end lost 2 bases, and 8 bases lay between the germline ends. CDR3 loop: CASSWAGQETQYF. DNA of the CDR3: TGTGCCAGCAGCTGGGCAGGTCAAGAGACCCAGTACTTC.

This clone occurred once. The rearrangement links TRBV24-1 to TRBJ2-1; D ambiguous. V was trimmed by 2 bases and J by 0 bases, leaving 1 base between them. Germline-derived CDR1 and CDR2 are KGHDR and SFDVKD. The CDR3 contains 13 residues. CDR3 coding DNA: TGTGCCACCAGTGATTCCTCCTACAATGAGCAGTTCTTC. It is translated as CATSDSSYNEQFF.

This chain uses TRBV4-2 with TRBJ1-1; D not resolved. The CDR3 is made up of 13 amino acids. V was cut by 1 base and J by 8 bases, with 11 bases left in between. Germline CDR1 reads LGHNA; CDR2 reads YNFKEQ. CDR3 in amino acids: CASSQAMSGEAFF. CDR3 DNA sequence: TGTGCCAGCAGCCAAGCGATGTCCGGGGAAGCTTTCTTT.

This chain connects TRBV7-9 to TRBJ2-1; 7 bases line up with TRBD2. This CDR3 has 15 amino acids. V shed 1 base and J 8 bases; nucleotides not matched to a gene: 8. The germline V gene has CDR1 SEHNR and CDR2 FQNEAQ (reference sequence). The CDR3 DNA follows: TGTGCCAGCAGCTTAGTTGACTCACGGGGGGATGAGCAGTTCTTC. Its translation: CASSLVDSRGDEQFF.

The V and J genes are TRBV28 and TRBJ1-4; TRBD1 aligns across 7 bases. Germline trimming cut 5 bases from V and 3 bases from J; bases unmatched to any gene: 0. The CDR3 runs 13 residues. The V gene's germline CDR1 is MDHEN and CDR2 SYDVKM. The CDR3 sequence: CASSDRANEKLFF. CDR3 DNA: TGTGCCAGCAGTGACAGGGCTAATGAAAAACTGTTTTTT.

CDR3 sequence reads: CASTPWTSGYNEQFF. DNA of the CDR3: TGTGCCAGCACCCCGTGGACTAGCGGGTACAATGAGCAGTTCTTC. The chain employs TRBV2 and TRBJ2-1, with 11 bases identical to TRBD2. This CDR3 spans 15 amino acids. Trimming cost V 7 bases and J 4 bases; bases outside gene matches: 6. The germline V gene has CDR1 SNHLY and CDR2 FYNNEI.

The chain is built from TRBV2 and TRBJ1-4; no firm D call. V gave up 7 bases and J gave up 4 bases, with 10 bases separating them. The length of the CDR3 is 13 residues. Germline V CDR1 and CDR2: SNHLY, FYNNEI. DNA of the CDR3: TGTGCCAGCACCCGGGAGTATAATGAAAAACTGTTTTTT. Translation: CASTREYNEKLFF.

The rearrangement uses TRBV6-5 and TRBJ1-1; perhaps TRBD1 as D (5 bases). V was shortened by 6 bases and J by 7 bases, with 9 bases between the two germline ends. Per germline, CDR1 MNHEY and CDR2 SVGAGI. There are 11 residues in the CDR3. The CDR3 here is CASSRRGEAFF. The CDR3 DNA is TGTGCCAGCAGCCGAAGGGGTGAAGCTTTCTTT.

This sequence joins TRBV30 and TRBJ1-6; D unresolved. Deletions cut 7 bases from V and 5 bases from J, with 12 bases between. The CDR3 length is 13 residues. Per germline, CDR1 GTSNPN and CDR2 SVGIG (reference sequence). CDR3 residues: CASSGGNNSPLHF. The CDR3 DNA follows: TGTGCCTCATCCGGCGGCAATAATTCACCCCTCCACTTT. Complete variable domain (other parts from reference TRBV30 and TRBJ1-6): SQTIHQWPATLVQPVGSPLSLECTVEGTSNPNLYWYRQAAGRGLQLLFYSVGIGQISSEVPQNLSASRPQDRQFILSSKKLLLSDSGFYLCASSGGNNSPLHFGNGTRLTVT.

Written as DNA, the CDR3 is TGTGCCAGCAGCCGAACATTAAACACTGAAGCTTTCTTT. Protein sequence: CASSRTLNTEAFF. V usage is TRBV4-2 and J usage is TRBJ1-1; no firm D call. Germline V gene sequence: CDR1 LGHNA, CDR2 YNFKEQ. The V gene lost 4 bases and the J gene lost 2 bases, with 8 bases spanning the gap. The CDR3 runs to 13 residues.

The rearrangement uses TRBV4-1 and TRBJ1-1, with a weak D call TRBD1 (6 bases). The ends were cut back, 0 bases at V and 5 bases at J, with 13 bases in the middle. Germline V gives CDR1 MGHRA, CDR2 YSYEKL. This CDR3 has 15 amino acids. The CDR3 coding sequence is TGCGCCAGCAGCCAAGATGGGGGCGGAGGTACTGAAGCTTTCTTT. This sequence encodes CASSQDGGGGTEAFF.

This chain joins TRBV30 and TRBJ1-2, with D unresolved. This CDR3 has 13 amino acids. The V gene lost 6 bases and the J gene lost 2 bases, with 13 bases spanning the gap. CDR1 and CDR2 (germline): GTSNPN, SVGIG (reference sequence). For the CDR3, the DNA is TGTGCCTGCCAGACCCCGCGGAACTATGGCTACACCTTC. Its protein is CACQTPRNYGYTF.

The rearrangement uses TRBV7-9 and TRBJ1-1; D is ambiguous. This CDR3 is 12 amino acids long. Germline CDR1 and CDR2: SEHNR and FQNEAQ (reference sequence). V gave up 5 bases and J gave up 8 bases, with 12 bases separating them. The CDR3 nucleotides read TGTGCCAGCAGCCCCAGGATTAACGAAGCTTTCTTT. Its translation is CASSPRINEAFF.

CDR3 residues: CSVERTSPDTQYF. The CDR3 bases are TGCAGCGTTGAAAGGACTAGTCCAGATACGCAGTATTTT. V is TRBV29-1 and J is TRBJ2-3, with 7 bases that match TRBD2. This CDR3 region has 13 residues. Trimming removed 2 bases from V and 4 bases from J; junction bases left unmatched: 3. Looked up from germline, CDR1 is SQVTM and CDR2 is ANQGSEA.

The chain carries TRBV19 and TRBJ2-7; 9 nucleotides agree with TRBD1. The length of the CDR3 is 15 residues. Germline loops: CDR1 LNHDA, CDR2 SQIVND (reference sequence). Germline trimming cut 4 bases from V and 2 bases from J; bases unmatched to any gene: 6. The CDR3 is CASSKDRGLAYEQYF. The CDR3 coding sequence is TGTGCCAGTAGTAAGGACAGGGGCCTGGCCTACGAGCAGTACTTC. Supplemented by reference TRBV19 and TRBJ2-7, the full variable domain reads DGGITQSPKYLFRKEGQNVTLSCEQNLNHDAMYWYRQDPGQGLRLIYYSQIVNDFQKGDIAEGYSVSREKKESFPLTVTSAQKNPTAFYLCASSKDRGLAYEQYFGPGTRLTVT.

V and J are TRBV19 and TRBJ2-2; tentative D call: TRBD2 (5 bases). The CDR3 length is 16 residues. Trimming stripped 3 bases from V and 4 bases from J, with 15 bases between. The germline V gene has CDR1 LNHDA and CDR2 SQIVND (reference sequence). The CDR3 DNA reads as TGTGCCAGTAGTATTGTGGGCGGACTGGTCACCGGGGAGCTGTTTTTT. Translating it yields CASSIVGGLVTGELFF.

This clone appeared a single time. The genes are TRBV28 and TRBJ1-4; 7 bases map to TRBD1. Per the germline V gene, CDR1 is MDHEN and CDR2 is SYDVKM. The CDR3 totals 15 residues. V gave up 6 bases and J gave up 8 bases; unmatched junction bases: 12. The CDR3 spells CASSSPQGVREKLFF. CDR3 nucleotides: TGTGCCAGCAGCTCCCCCCAGGGGGTTCGAGAAAAACTGTTTTTT.